The present T cell receptor beta chain was sequenced within a study of OX40 agonist ivuxolimab in advanced cancers. Looked up from germline, CDR1 is SGHRS and CDR2 is YFSETQ. The V segment lost 1 base and the J segment 0 bases; nucleotides outside the gene matches: 5. The CDR3 is made up of 16 amino acids. Sequencing was performed with immunoSEQ multiplex PCR; in TCRdb, only in-frame clones are kept and a portion is missing. Of 75,000 to 95,000 clones detected, around 80% appear once; the ten largest clones hold around 0.5%. The starting material was CD4+ or CD8+ T cells sorted from blood, obtained in a trial of the OX40 agonist ivuxolimab. The chain uses TRBV5-1 and TRBJ2-3; 7 bases map to TRBD2. The TCR was taken from an adult with an advanced solid tumor such as melanoma, head and neck, liver or kidney cancer. The DNA for the CDR3 is TGCGCCAGCAGCTTGAGAGCGGGGTCTAGCACAGATACGCAGTATTTT. It specifies CASSLRAGSSTDTQYF.